Below, 24 T cell receptor beta chains from the same sample are listed, as sequenced in a study of T cell repertoires in cytomegalovirus infection. One entry per CDR3 protein, called by TCRdb with MiXCR from the reads. The sample yields about 350,000 distinct CDR3 sequences, about 32% seen once. Their cognate antigens are unknown. This specimen was cultured PBMCs, taken from culture after CMV antigen stimulation. The receptors were gathered from a human donor in good health (CMV status not recorded). Some clones in this sample may be carry-over from other donors' samples.

The chain joins TRBV29-1 to TRBJ1-1; D may be TRBD1 (5 bases). The CDR3 loop spans 13 amino acids. Trimming left V 1 base short and J 4 bases short, with 10 bases between. The V gene's germline CDR1 is SQVTM and CDR2 ANQGSEA. The CDR3 nucleotides read TGCAGCGTTGAAGTTCAGAGGGGCACTGAAGCTTTCTTT. Encoded protein: CSVEVQRGTEAFF. The full variable domain, its missing parts supplied by reference TRBV29-1 and TRBJ1-1, is SAVISQKPSRDICQRGTSLTIQCQVDSQVTMMFWYRQQPGQSLTLIATANQGSEATYESGFVIDKFPISRPNLTFSTLTVSNMSPEDSSIYLCSVEVQRGTEAFFGQGTRLTVV.

This chain links TRBV20-1 with TRBJ2-3; D may be TRBD2 (6 bases). Looked up from germline, CDR1 is DFQATT and CDR2 is SNEGSKA (reference sequence). Trimming took 0 bases from V and 0 from J, leaving 10 bases between them. The CDR3 is made up of 15 amino acids. The CDR3 loop reads CSARELAQSTDTQYF. For the CDR3, the DNA is TGCAGTGCTAGAGAACTAGCTCAGAGCACAGATACGCAGTATTTT.

The J gene is TRBJ2-1, the V gene TRBV4-3; D is uncertain. The CDR3 contains 14 residues. The V and J ends lost 1 base and 8 bases respectively, with 12 bases between them. From germline, CDR1 is LGHNA and CDR2 YSLEER. For the CDR3, the DNA is TGCGCCAGCAGCCAAGCTGCGGTCCGCGATGAGCAGTTCTTC. Its translation is CASSQAAVRDEQFF.

This clonotype was seen a handful of times. CDR3 residues: CASSQTREGQQFF. CDR3 nucleotides: TGCGCCAGCAGCCAAACTAGGGAAGGGCAGCAGTTCTTC. The gene calls are TRBV10-2 and TRBJ2-1; D might be TRBD2 (5 bases). Trimming took off 6 bases at V and 11 bases at J, with 17 bases between the two ends. The length of the CDR3 is 13 residues. Germline V CDR1 and CDR2: WSHSY, SAAADI.

In this sample, this clonotype turned up a few times. V and J are TRBV11-3 and TRBJ2-7; 7 nucleotides line up with TRBD1. This CDR3 region has 14 residues. Trimming at V came to 5 bases and at J to 3 bases, leaving 7 bases not matched to a gene. The germline gives CDR1 SGHNT, CDR2 YENEEA. CDR3 in amino acids: CASSPRGQNYEQYF. Here the CDR3 DNA reads TGTGCCAGCAGCCCCCGGGGACAGAACTACGAGCAGTACTTC.

Sample share makes this clonotype medium-sized. J is TRBJ1-1 and V is TRBV7-8, with D hard to call. This CDR3 comprises 15 residues. Germline CDR1 and CDR2: SGHVS and FQNEAQ. The V gene lost 5 bases and the J gene lost 6 bases, with 19 bases spanning the gap. The CDR3 bases are TGTGCCAGCAGCCCCTGGATCAATCGGTACGCTGAAGCTTTCTTT. Amino acid sequence: CASSPWINRYAEAFF.

The chain combines TRBV27 with TRBJ2-1, with D perhaps assigned TRBD1 or TRBD2 (5 bases each). V gave up 7 bases and J gave up 12 bases, with 22 bases separating them. Germline V lookup: CDR1 MNHEY, CDR2 SMNVEV (reference sequence). CDR3 length: 14 residues. CDR3 residues: CASNIDRRGLGQFF. The CDR3 coding sequence is TGTGCCAGCAACATCGACAGAAGAGGGTTGGGGCAGTTCTTC.

The chain has TRBV5-4 and TRBJ2-4, with D perhaps matching TRBD1 (6 bases). Per the germline V gene, CDR1 is SGHNT and CDR2 is YYREEE (reference sequence). V lost 0 bases, J lost 6 bases, and 13 bases lay in between. The CDR3 totals 15 residues. The CDR3 loop reads CASSLDSSGVNIQYF. The CDR3 DNA sequence: TGTGCCAGCAGCTTGGACTCGTCAGGGGTAAACATTCAGTACTTC.

The J gene is TRBJ2-1, the V gene TRBV19; 7 bases match TRBD1. The J segment lost 10 bases and the V segment lost 3 bases, leaving 12 bases of the junction unmatched. Looked up from germline, CDR1 is LNHDA and CDR2 is SQIVND (reference sequence). The CDR3 length is 15 residues. Here the CDR3 reads CASSIPVTGSREQFF. The DNA of the CDR3 is TGTGCCAGTAGTATCCCTGTGACAGGGTCAAGAGAGCAGTTCTTC.

This clonotype was seen only a few times. The chain employs TRBV20-1 and TRBJ1-1; 7 nucleotides line up with TRBD1. The CDR3 is made up of 13 amino acids. V lost 4 bases, J lost 5 bases, and 7 bases stayed unmatched. The germline V gene encodes CDR1 DFQATT and CDR2 SNEGSKA (reference sequence). CDR3 coding DNA: TGCAGTGCTAAGCCGGCAGGGGGAACTGAAGCTTTCTTT. Translating gives CSAKPAGGTEAFF.

V is TRBV18 and J is TRBJ2-1; no reliable D call. CDR3 size: 15 residues. With 2 bases removed from V and 9 bases from J, the gap between germline ends came to 17 bases. Germline V gene sequence: CDR1 KGHSH, CDR2 LQKENI. CDR3 amino acids: CASSPDRAPESEQFF. The CDR3 DNA reads as TGTGCCAGCTCACCAGACCGGGCCCCCGAAAGTGAGCAGTTCTTC. The whole variable domain, remainder taken from reference TRBV18 and TRBJ2-1, is NAGVMQNPRHLVRRRGQEARLRCSPMKGHSHVYWYRQLPEEGLKFMVYLQKENIIDESGMPKERFSAEFPKEGPSILRIQQVVRGDSAAYFCASSPDRAPESEQFFGPGTRLTVL.

This clonotype occurred a few times. The chain uses TRBV6-6 and TRBJ1-3, with D uncertain. This CDR3 comprises 17 residues. Germline V gives CDR1 MNHNY, CDR2 SVGAGI (reference sequence). V lost 0 bases to trimming and J lost 0 bases, with 12 bases between them. The CDR3 here is CASSYSSTGLSGNTIYF. CDR3 sequence (DNA): TGTGCCAGCAGTTACTCGAGTACGGGCCTCTCTGGAAACACCATATATTTT.

Only a few counts were recorded for this clonotype. The chain recombines TRBV4-3 with TRBJ2-5, with D possibly matching TRBD1 (7 bases). Germline CDR1 LGHNA, CDR2 YSLEER. The CDR3 sequence is 17 residues long. V lost 0 bases to trimming and J lost 1 base, with 15 bases between them. The CDR3 region is CASSQEVRGRFQETQYF. As DNA, the CDR3 is TGCGCCAGCAGCCAAGAGGTCAGGGGGAGGTTCCAAGAGACCCAGTACTTC.

This clonotype has more than one count but fewer than ten. The chain links TRBV28 to TRBJ2-5, with D possibly TRBD1 on 5 matching bases. The CDR3 runs 13 residues. The germline V and J ends were trimmed by 3 bases and 7 bases, with 12 bases remaining between them. CDR1 and CDR2 (germline): MDHEN, SYDVKM. The CDR3: CASSFTGFGTQYF. The DNA for the CDR3 is TGTGCCAGCAGTTTTACAGGTTTTGGGACCCAGTACTTC.

The table lists this clonotype with many counts. In nucleotides, the CDR3 is TGTGCCAGCAACCTTAGCGGAGACACAGAGACCCAGTACTTC. Encoded protein: CASNLSGDTETQYF. This chain uses TRBV12-3 or TRBV12-4 with TRBJ2-5, with a weak D call TRBD2 (6 bases). Between the trimmed V and J ends, which lost 7 bases and 4 bases, there was a span of 16 bases. The CDR3 has 14 residues.

This clonotype was detected a few times. The rearrangement joins TRBV4-3 to TRBJ2-1; 8 nucleotides agree with TRBD1. Germline-derived CDR1 and CDR2 are LGHNA and YSLEER. V lost 1 base, J lost 8 bases, and 10 bases stayed unmatched. The CDR3 consists of 16 residues. CDR3 amino acids: CASSQGIQGVVDEQFF. Here the CDR3 DNA reads TGCGCCAGCAGCCAAGGGATACAGGGGGTTGTCGATGAGCAGTTCTTC.

The CDR3 nucleotides are TGTGCCAGCAGTTACTCGGGGCTAGCGGAAGAGACCCAGTACTTC. The encoded protein is CASSYSGLAEETQYF. The chain joins TRBV6-6 to TRBJ2-5; 7 nucleotides match TRBD2. In germline, CDR1 is MNHNY, CDR2 SVGAGI (reference sequence). The CDR3 loop spans 15 amino acids. The V gene end was trimmed by 0 bases and the J gene end by 3 bases; junction bases not matched to a gene: 4.

The genes are TRBV9 and TRBJ2-3; weak D call: TRBD2 (5 bases). CDR1 SGDLS and CDR2 YYNGEE come from the germline V gene. There are 16 residues in the CDR3. Trimming took 3 bases from V and 2 from J, leaving 16 bases between them. In nucleotides, the CDR3 is TGTGCCAGCAGCGGATCGTCGAGGGCAGACACAGATACGCAGTATTTT. This translates into CASSGSSRADTDTQYF.

V and J are TRBV27 and TRBJ2-1, with D maybe TRBD1 (5 bases). Germline V gives CDR1 MNHEY, CDR2 SMNVEV (reference sequence). The V gene lost 4 bases and the J gene lost 7 bases, with 17 bases spanning the gap. The CDR3 is 15 residues long. CDR3 protein: CASSSESAGKNEQFF. CDR3 bases: TGTGCCAGCAGTTCGGAGTCGGCAGGGAAGAATGAGCAGTTCTTC.

V and J are TRBV28 and TRBJ1-2; D may be TRBD1 (6 bases). Germline CDR1 is MDHEN and CDR2 is SYDVKM. Trimming left V 10 bases short and J 2 bases short, with 14 bases between. The CDR3 loop spans 13 amino acids. The CDR3 DNA reads as TGTGCCATCCGGGGGGCTCTCAACTATGGCTACACCTTC. Translated: CAIRGALNYGYTF.

Only a few counts were recorded for this clonotype. This chain links TRBV4-1 with TRBJ2-7; no clear D. Germline CDR1 MGHRA, CDR2 YSYEKL. Trimming cost V 1 base and J 7 bases, with 11 bases left between them. There are 13 residues in the CDR3. CDR3 bases: TGCGCCAGCAGCCAAGGCGTTCTAGAAGAGCAGTACGTC. Translating it yields CASSQGVLEEQYV.

The chain links TRBV12-3 or TRBV12-4 to TRBJ1-4; 7 bases match TRBD1. This CDR3 comprises 14 residues. V was pared by 8 bases and J by 5 bases, with 8 bases of the junction left unmatched. This CDR3 is CASCPTGINEKLFF. The CDR3 DNA follows: TGTGCCAGCTGCCCGACAGGGATCAATGAAAAACTGTTTTTT.

The chain couples TRBV28 to TRBJ2-7; D is possibly TRBD2 (8 bases). The CDR3 extends over 17 amino acids. Germline CDR1 is MDHEN and CDR2 is SYDVKM. With 1 base removed from V and 3 bases from J, the gap between germline ends came to 19 bases. As DNA, the CDR3 is TGTGCCAGCAGTTTATATGCGGGGGGAGGGGGCTTCTACGAGCAGTACTTC. Its protein is CASSLYAGGGGFYEQYF.

This chain uses TRBV15 with TRBJ1-6; D call uncertain. CDR3 length equals 13 residues. Trimming took off 0 bases at V and 10 bases at J, with 7 bases between the two ends. Germline lookup yields CDR1 LNHNV and CDR2 YYDKDF (reference sequence). The CDR3: CATSRDRRSPLHF. The CDR3, as DNA: TGTGCCACCAGCAGAGATCGGAGATCACCCCTCCACTTT.